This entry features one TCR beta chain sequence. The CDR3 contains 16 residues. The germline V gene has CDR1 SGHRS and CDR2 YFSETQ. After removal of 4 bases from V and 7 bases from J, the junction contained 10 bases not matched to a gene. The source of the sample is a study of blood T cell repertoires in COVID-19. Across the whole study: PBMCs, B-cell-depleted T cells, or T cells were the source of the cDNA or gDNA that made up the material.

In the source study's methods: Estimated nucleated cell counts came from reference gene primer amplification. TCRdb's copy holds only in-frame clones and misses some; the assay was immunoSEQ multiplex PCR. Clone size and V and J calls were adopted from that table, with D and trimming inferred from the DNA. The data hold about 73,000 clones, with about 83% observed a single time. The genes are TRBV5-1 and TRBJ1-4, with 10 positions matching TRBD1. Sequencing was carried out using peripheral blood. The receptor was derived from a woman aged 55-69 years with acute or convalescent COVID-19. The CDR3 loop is CASSQGQGPSGEKLFF. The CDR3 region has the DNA TGCGCCAGCAGCCAGGGACAGGGGCCTAGTGGTGAAAAACTGTTTTTT.